Listed here is a single T cell receptor (beta chain). This entry comes from a study of CD8 T cells in Susac syndrome. The CDR3 is 20 amino acids. V lost 5 bases and J lost 1; bases outside the gene matches: 16. Germline V gives CDR1 MNHEY, CDR2 SVGEGT. An input of roughly 0.5 to 1 ug of RNA was subjected to reverse transcription using random hexamers. TCRdb re-analysed the immunoSEQ multiplex PCR reads in MiXCR, keeping a single row per CDR3 protein. The sample lists 150,000 to 200,000 distinct CDR3 sequences, 85% to 95% seen once, with 0.099% in the top ten. Specimen: CD4+ T cells from PBMCs. The chain carries TRBV6-2 or TRBV6-3 and TRBJ2-5, with 13 bases aligning to TRBD2. The receptor was isolated from a human donor with Susac syndrome. CDR3 coding DNA: TGTGCCAGCAGTATCGGACTAGCGGGAGTGTCCCACCTAGTCCAAGAGACCCAGTACTTC. Its protein is CASSIGLAGVSHLVQETQYF.